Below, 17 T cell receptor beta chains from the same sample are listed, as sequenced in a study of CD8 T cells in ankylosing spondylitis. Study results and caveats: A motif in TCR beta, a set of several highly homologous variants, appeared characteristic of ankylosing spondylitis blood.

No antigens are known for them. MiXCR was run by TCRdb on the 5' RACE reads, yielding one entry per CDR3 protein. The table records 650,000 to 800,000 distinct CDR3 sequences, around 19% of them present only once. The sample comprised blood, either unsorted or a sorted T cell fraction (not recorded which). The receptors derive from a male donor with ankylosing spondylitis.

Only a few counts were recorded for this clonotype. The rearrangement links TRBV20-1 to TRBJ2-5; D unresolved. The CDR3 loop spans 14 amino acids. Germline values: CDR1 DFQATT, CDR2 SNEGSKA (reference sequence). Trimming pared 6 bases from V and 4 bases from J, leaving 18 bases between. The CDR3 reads CSALPAFGGETQYF. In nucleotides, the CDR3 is TGCAGTGCCCTGCCGGCGTTTGGCGGAGAGACCCAGTACTTC.

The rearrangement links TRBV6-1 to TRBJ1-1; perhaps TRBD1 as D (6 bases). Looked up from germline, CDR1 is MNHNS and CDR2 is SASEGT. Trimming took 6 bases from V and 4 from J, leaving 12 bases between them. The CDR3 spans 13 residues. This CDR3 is CASRKIQGTEAFF. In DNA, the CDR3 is TGTGCCAGCAGAAAAATACAGGGCACTGAAGCTTTCTTT.

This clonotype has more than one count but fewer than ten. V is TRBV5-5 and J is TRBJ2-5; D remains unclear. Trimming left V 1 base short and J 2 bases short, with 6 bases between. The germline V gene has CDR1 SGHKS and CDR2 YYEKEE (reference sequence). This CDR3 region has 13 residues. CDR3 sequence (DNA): TGTGCCAGCAGCTTGTTTAGGCAAGAGACCCAGTACTTC. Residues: CASSLFRQETQYF.

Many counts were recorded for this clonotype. CDR3 residues: CASSWGLAVADTQYF. The DNA of the CDR3 is TGTGCCAGCAGTTGGGGACTAGCGGTGGCAGATACGCAGTATTTT. The J gene is TRBJ2-3, the V gene TRBV5-6; 11 bases are a match to TRBD2. With 5 bases clipped from V and 4 bases from J, the junction kept 6 bases outside the gene matches. Germline CDR1 reads SGHDT; CDR2 reads YYEEEE. The CDR3 sequence is 15 residues long.

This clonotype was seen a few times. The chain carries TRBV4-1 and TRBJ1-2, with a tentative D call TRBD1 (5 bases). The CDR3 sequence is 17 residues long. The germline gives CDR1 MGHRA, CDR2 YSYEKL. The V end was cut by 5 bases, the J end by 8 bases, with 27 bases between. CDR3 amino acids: CASSSTSRDPERSGYTF. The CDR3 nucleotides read TGCGCCAGCAGCTCTACCTCCCGGGACCCAGAAAGGAGCGGCTACACCTTC.

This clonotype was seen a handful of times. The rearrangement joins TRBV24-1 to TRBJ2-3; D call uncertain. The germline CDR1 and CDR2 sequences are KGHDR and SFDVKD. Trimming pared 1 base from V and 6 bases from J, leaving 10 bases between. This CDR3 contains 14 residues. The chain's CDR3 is CATSDLAQGDTQYF. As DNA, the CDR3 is TGTGCCACCAGTGATTTAGCCCAAGGGGATACGCAGTATTTT.

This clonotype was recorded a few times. The CDR3 bases are TGTGCCAGCAGCCAAGATCGTGCAGGCTACTCCTATGGCTACACCTTC. Encoded protein: CASSQDRAGYSYGYTF. The rearrangement uses TRBV3-1 and TRBJ1-2; D is uncertain. V lost 0 bases, J lost 4 bases, and 15 bases lay in between. Per the germline V gene, CDR1 is LGHDT and CDR2 is YNNKEL (reference sequence). The CDR3 totals 16 residues.

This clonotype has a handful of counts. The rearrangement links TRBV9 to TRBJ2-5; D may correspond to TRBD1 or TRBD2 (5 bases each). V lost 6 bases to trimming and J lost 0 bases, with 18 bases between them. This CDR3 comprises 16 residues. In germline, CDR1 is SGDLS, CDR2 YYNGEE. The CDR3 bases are TGTGCCAGCAATCTCGGGACCGGACCGTACCAAGAGACCCAGTACTTC. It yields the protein CASNLGTGPYQETQYF.

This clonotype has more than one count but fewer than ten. CDR3 protein: CASSLQGAFPYNEQFF. CDR3 nucleotide sequence: TGTGCCAGCAGTCTTCAGGGGGCTTTTCCGTACAATGAGCAGTTCTTC. The V and J genes are TRBV7-2 and TRBJ2-1, with TRBD1 matching over 8 bases. The CDR3 has 16 amino acids. Germline values: CDR1 SGHTA, CDR2 FQGNSA. With V trimmed by 6 bases and J by 4 bases, 11 bases remained unmatched.

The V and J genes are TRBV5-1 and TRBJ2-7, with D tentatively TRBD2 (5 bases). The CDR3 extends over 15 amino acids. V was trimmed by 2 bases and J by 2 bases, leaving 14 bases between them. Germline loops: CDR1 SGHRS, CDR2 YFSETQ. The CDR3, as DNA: TGCGCCAGCAGCTTAATGGACGGGATCACCTACGAGCAGTACTTC. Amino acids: CASSLMDGITYEQYF.

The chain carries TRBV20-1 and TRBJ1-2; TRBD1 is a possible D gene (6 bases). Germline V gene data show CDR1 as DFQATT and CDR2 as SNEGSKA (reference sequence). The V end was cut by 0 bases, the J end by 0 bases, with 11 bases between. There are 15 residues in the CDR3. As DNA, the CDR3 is TGCAGTGCTAGAGATGGGACACCTACTAACTATGGCTACACCTTC. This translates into CSARDGTPTNYGYTF.

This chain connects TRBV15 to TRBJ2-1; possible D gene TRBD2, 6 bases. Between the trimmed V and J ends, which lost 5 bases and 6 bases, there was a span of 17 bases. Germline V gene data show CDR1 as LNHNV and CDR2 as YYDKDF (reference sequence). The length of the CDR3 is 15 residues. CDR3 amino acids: CATSSSLAGFNEQFF. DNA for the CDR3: TGTGCCACCAGCTCTTCCCTTGCGGGGTTCAATGAGCAGTTCTTC.

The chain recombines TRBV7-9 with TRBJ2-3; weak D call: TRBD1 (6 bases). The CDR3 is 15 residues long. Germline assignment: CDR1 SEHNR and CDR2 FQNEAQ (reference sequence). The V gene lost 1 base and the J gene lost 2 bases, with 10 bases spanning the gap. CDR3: CASSLVRGYTDTQYF. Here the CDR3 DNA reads TGTGCCAGCAGCTTAGTCAGGGGATACACAGATACGCAGTATTTT.

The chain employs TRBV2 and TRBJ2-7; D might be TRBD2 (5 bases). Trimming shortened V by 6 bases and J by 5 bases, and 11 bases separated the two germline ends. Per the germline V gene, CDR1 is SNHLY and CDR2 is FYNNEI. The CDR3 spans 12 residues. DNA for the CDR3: TGTGCCAGCAGACGCGTCGGGAACGAGCAGTACTTC. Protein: CASRRVGNEQYF.

The CDR3 here is CASSYYLRTGGQTEAFF. The CDR3 DNA follows: TGTGCCAGCAGTTACTACCTTAGGACAGGGGGGCAGACTGAAGCTTTCTTT. The genes are TRBV6-5 and TRBJ1-1; 10 bases match TRBD1. Germline CDR1 MNHEY, CDR2 SVGAGI. Trimming cost V 1 base and J 5 bases; bases outside gene matches: 10. The CDR3 totals 17 residues.

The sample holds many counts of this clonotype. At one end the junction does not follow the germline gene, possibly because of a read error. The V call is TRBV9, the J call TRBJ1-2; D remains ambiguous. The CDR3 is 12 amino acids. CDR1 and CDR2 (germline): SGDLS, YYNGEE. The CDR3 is CASSVGNYGYTF. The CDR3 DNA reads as TGCGCCAGCAGCGTAGGGAACTATGGCTACACCTTC.

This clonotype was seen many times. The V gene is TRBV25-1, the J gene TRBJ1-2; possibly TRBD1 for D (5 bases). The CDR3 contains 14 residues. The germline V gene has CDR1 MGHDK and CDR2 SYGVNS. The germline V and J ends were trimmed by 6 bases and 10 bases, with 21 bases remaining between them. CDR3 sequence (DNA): TGTGCCAGCAGGTCCGGGACCCTAGGGTACTACTACACCTTC. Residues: CASRSGTLGYYYTF.